The 5 T cell receptor beta chains below come from one sample, sequenced in a study of T cell responses to AZD1222 COVID-19 vaccine. Clones were read by immunoSEQ multiplex PCR, and TCRdb kept only the in-frame ones, dropping some. The table has some 95,000 clones, roughly 85% seen once. Sample: peripheral blood, taken on day 0 of AZD1222 vaccination. Every receptor here comes from an adult in good health.

The CDR3 nucleotides are TGTGCCAGCAGCTTAGAGTGGAGCGGGGGCCAGTACGAGCAGTACTTC. Translating it yields CASSLEWSGGQYEQYF. This sequence joins TRBV7-2 and TRBJ2-7, with 8 positions matching TRBD2. The J segment lost 4 bases and the V segment lost 1 base, leaving 9 bases of the junction unmatched. In germline, CDR1 is SGHTA, CDR2 FQGNSA. The CDR3 is 16 amino acids.

This chain uses TRBV6-4 with TRBJ2-3; a possible D gene is TRBD2 (5 bases). The CDR3 contains 16 residues. Germline CDR1 and CDR2: MRHNA and SNTAGT. Trimming left V 6 bases short and J 0 bases short, with 16 bases between. CDR3 coding DNA: TGTGCCAGCAGGAGGAGGATGGAAAGAAGCACAGATACGCAGTATTTT. Its translation is CASRRRMERSTDTQYF.

The CDR3 sequence is CASSDGQGASYEQYF. The CDR3 DNA sequence: TGCGCCAGCAGTGACGGGCAGGGGGCTTCCTACGAGCAGTACTTC. The chain employs TRBV10-1 and TRBJ2-7, with 8 bases lining up with TRBD1. The CDR3 runs 15 residues. J was trimmed by 1 base and V by 3 bases; bases with no gene match: 5. Per the germline V gene, CDR1 is WNHNN and CDR2 is SYGVQD (reference sequence).

This clone showed up just once. The CDR3 nucleotides are TGCGCCAGCAGCCAAGCGCCCCGGGACAGGGGGAAGCAGTACTTC. Translated: CASSQAPRDRGKQYF. The rearrangement joins TRBV4-1 to TRBJ2-7; 11 bases match TRBD1. This CDR3 spans 15 amino acids. CDR1 MGHRA and CDR2 YSYEKL come from the germline V gene. Unmatched junction bases numbered 7, after V lost 1 base and J lost 8 bases.

This chain connects TRBV2 to TRBJ2-1; D perhaps matches TRBD1 (6 bases). This CDR3 spans 13 amino acids. The germline V gene encodes CDR1 SNHLY and CDR2 FYNNEI. The V end lost 6 bases, the J end lost 4 bases, and 10 bases lay between the germline ends. The CDR3 spells CASRQTGYNEQFF. Here the CDR3 DNA reads TGTGCCAGCAGACAGACAGGTTACAATGAGCAGTTCTTC.